Listed here are 30 T cell receptor beta chains from one sample, sequenced in a study of OX40 agonist ivuxolimab in advanced cancers. The receptor library was made with the immunoSEQ multiplex PCR assay. TCRdb holds this immuneACCESS table with in-frame rearrangements only. Some clones are missing; in checked studies, unresolved V genes explain under half, and the rest has no known cause. The sample includes around 78,000 clones, with 81% observed a single time. Of the sample, 4.6% is held by the ten largest clones. Sequenced here: CD4+ or CD8+ T cells sorted from blood, sampled in a trial of the OX40 agonist ivuxolimab. All receptors derive from an adult with an advanced solid tumor such as melanoma, head and neck, liver or kidney cancer.

The V call is TRBV5-5, the J call TRBJ1-1; D call uncertain. The CDR3 length is 13 residues. With 2 bases removed from V and 4 bases from J, the gap between germline ends came to 9 bases. Germline-derived CDR1 and CDR2 are SGHKS and YYEKEE (reference sequence). CDR3 in amino acids: CASSLGRGTEAFF. The CDR3, as DNA: TGTGCCAGCAGCTTAGGACGGGGCACTGAAGCTTTCTTT.

The table lists this clone with a count of one. The gene calls are TRBV6-1 and TRBJ1-2, with 7 nucleotides matching TRBD1. J was trimmed by 4 bases and V by 6 bases; bases with no gene match: 11. Germline V gene sequence: CDR1 MNHNS, CDR2 SASEGT. This CDR3 comprises 15 residues. As DNA, the CDR3 is TGTGCCAGCAGCCGGACAGGCCTTACTATCTATGGCTACACCTTC. Translating it yields CASSRTGLTIYGYTF.

The genes are TRBV7-2 and TRBJ2-2, with a tentative D call TRBD2 (6 bases). The germline CDR1 and CDR2 sequences are SGHTA and FQGNSA. Trimming stripped 5 bases from V and 7 bases from J, with 8 bases between. CDR3 size: 12 residues. CDR3 amino acids: CASSNGGGELFF. The CDR3 DNA reads TGTGCCAGCAGCAACGGGGGCGGGGAGCTGTTTTTT.

This sequence joins TRBV25-1 and TRBJ1-1, with D hard to call. V dropped 5 bases and J dropped 1 base, with 8 bases sitting between them. Germline V CDR1 and CDR2: MGHDK, SYGVNS. The CDR3 has 13 amino acids. The CDR3 DNA follows: TGTGCCAGCAGTTGGATGGAGAACACTGAAGCTTTCTTT. This translates into CASSWMENTEAFF.

The table lists this clone with a few counts. CDR3 sequence: CASSTWGMNTEAFF. The CDR3 nucleotides are TGCGCCAGCAGCACCTGGGGCATGAACACTGAAGCTTTCTTT. The J gene is TRBJ1-1, the V gene TRBV4-1; D is perhaps TRBD1 (5 bases). Per the germline V gene, CDR1 is MGHRA and CDR2 is YSYEKL. The CDR3 is 14 residues long. V dropped 5 bases and J dropped 0 bases, with 10 bases sitting between them.

The chain employs TRBV4-1 and TRBJ2-1; D uncertain. The V end lost 1 base, the J end lost 7 bases, and 5 bases lay between the germline ends. This CDR3 has 12 residues. The germline CDR1 and CDR2 sequences are MGHRA and YSYEKL. As DNA, the CDR3 is TGCGCCAGCAGCCAAGTGGGGAATGAGCAGTTCTTC. This sequence encodes CASSQVGNEQFF.

The J gene is TRBJ1-2, the V gene TRBV7-2; a weak D match, TRBD1 (5 bases). The CDR3 extends over 13 amino acids. Germline loops: CDR1 SGHTA, CDR2 FQGNSA. V was shortened by 3 bases and J by 7 bases, with 12 bases between the two germline ends. DNA for the CDR3: TGTGCCAGCAGCTTTGATGAGCAGGGTGGCTACACCTTC. Translated, it gives CASSFDEQGGYTF.

This rearrangement joins TRBV4-1 to TRBJ1-2, with D possibly matching TRBD1 (5 bases). This CDR3 has 16 residues. V was pared by 1 base and J by 2 bases, with 14 bases between. Germline V gene data show CDR1 as MGHRA and CDR2 as YSYEKL. The CDR3 bases are TGCGCCAGCAGCCAAGGCACCAGGGTTTCGAACTATGGCTACACCTTC. This encodes CASSQGTRVSNYGYTF.

J is TRBJ1-2 and V is TRBV5-5; 10 positions match TRBD1. V shed 2 bases and J 6 bases; nucleotides not matched to a gene: 1. The germline gives CDR1 SGHKS, CDR2 YYEKEE (reference sequence). The CDR3 has 13 residues. CDR3 protein: CASSFGQGDGYTF. The CDR3 nucleotides are TGTGCCAGCAGCTTCGGACAGGGGGATGGCTACACCTTC.

The V and J genes are TRBV6-1 and TRBJ1-5, with D unresolved. The germline V gene encodes CDR1 MNHNS and CDR2 SASEGT. Trimming pared 2 bases from V and 2 bases from J, leaving 4 bases between. The CDR3 is 13 amino acids. The DNA for the CDR3 is TGTGCCAGCAGTGAAAACGGCAATCAGCCCCAGCATTTT. Translating gives CASSENGNQPQHF.

The chain combines TRBV7-9 with TRBJ2-3, with D perhaps TRBD2 (6 bases). The CDR3 runs 17 residues. The germline gives CDR1 SEHNR, CDR2 FQNEAQ (reference sequence). Trimming left V 1 base short and J 6 bases short, with 20 bases between. The chain's CDR3 is CASSLGSVVGGADTQYF. DNA for the CDR3: TGTGCCAGCAGCTTAGGTTCGGTGGTGGGAGGAGCTGATACGCAGTATTTT.

The rearrangement links TRBV7-2 to TRBJ2-7; 7 nucleotides line up with TRBD2. Losses at the gene ends were 5 bases for V and 2 bases for J; bases not matched to a gene: 6. The V gene's germline CDR1 is SGHTA and CDR2 FQGNSA. The CDR3 covers 14 residues. DNA of the CDR3: TGTGCCAGCAGCCCTAGGCGGGAGACCTACGAGCAGTACTTC. Translating it yields CASSPRRETYEQYF.

V usage is TRBV5-1 and J usage is TRBJ1-2; D call uncertain. The CDR3 loop spans 14 amino acids. V shed 0 bases and J shed 0 bases, with 6 bases lying between them. CDR1 is SGHRS, CDR2 YFSETQ, per germline. In DNA form, the CDR3 reads TGCGCCAGCAGCTTGGGGGGAACTAACTATGGCTACACCTTC. Protein: CASSLGGTNYGYTF.

This chain joins TRBV15 and TRBJ2-6, with D possibly TRBD1 on 5 matching bases. Trimming left V 1 base short and J 2 bases short, with 6 bases between. The CDR3 totals 15 residues. Looked up from germline, CDR1 is LNHNV and CDR2 is YYDKDF (reference sequence). The CDR3 here is CATSRAGPGANVLTF. The DNA for the CDR3 is TGTGCCACCAGCAGAGCAGGGCCTGGGGCCAACGTCCTGACTTTC.

Here the CDR3 reads CAWTRLAQETQYF. The CDR3 DNA sequence: TGTGCCTGGACTCGGCTAGCTCAGGAGACCCAGTACTTC. The gene calls are TRBV30 and TRBJ2-5, with a possible D match to TRBD2 (5 bases). CDR3 length: 13 amino acids. CDR1 and CDR2 from the germline V gene are GTSNPN and SVGIG (reference sequence). The V gene lost 4 bases and the J gene lost 5 bases, with 14 bases spanning the gap. Combining the CDR3 with reference TRBV30 and TRBJ2-5 gives the whole variable domain SQTIHQWPATLVQPVGSPLSLECTVEGTSNPNLYWYRQAAGRGLQLLFYSVGIGQISSEVPQNLSASRPQDRQFILSSKKLLLSDSGFYLCAWTRLAQETQYFGPGTRLLVL.

The chain combines TRBV25-1 with TRBJ2-2, with 11 bases matching TRBD2. Looked up from germline, CDR1 is MGHDK and CDR2 is SYGVNS. V shed 8 bases and J 4 bases; nucleotides not matched to a gene: 3. This CDR3 region has 14 residues. CDR3 in DNA: TGTGCCAGCGGGCTAGCGGGGGGCACCGGGGAGCTGTTTTTT. It yields the protein CASGLAGGTGELFF.

This clone has a single count. J is TRBJ2-5 and V is TRBV2; D remains unclear. The CDR3 totals 14 residues. The V end was cut by 6 bases, the J end by 5 bases, with 16 bases between. Germline loops: CDR1 SNHLY, CDR2 FYNNEI. CDR3 sequence: CASSPSRFGETQYF. Here the CDR3 DNA reads TGTGCCAGCAGCCCCTCGAGGTTCGGCGAGACCCAGTACTTC.

This sequence joins TRBV10-3 and TRBJ2-6; D unresolved. Germline V gene data show CDR1 as ENHRY and CDR2 as SYGVKD. The ends were cut back, 3 bases at V and 0 bases at J, with 6 bases in the middle. The CDR3 extends over 15 amino acids. CDR3 in DNA: TGTGCCATCAGTGAACAGCTCTCTGGGGCCAACGTCCTGACTTTC. Translating it yields CAISEQLSGANVLTF.

V and J are TRBV11-3 and TRBJ1-2; 9 positions agree with TRBD1. This CDR3 comprises 15 residues. Germline V lookup: CDR1 SGHNT, CDR2 YENEEA. The V gene end was trimmed by 1 base and the J gene end by 8 bases; junction bases not matched to a gene: 8. DNA of the CDR3: TGTGCCAGCAGCTTAGCCCGGACAGGGGCGGGCGGCTACACCTTC. This encodes CASSLARTGAGGYTF. Supplemented by reference TRBV11-3 and TRBJ1-2, the full variable domain reads EAGVVQSPRYKIIEKKQPVAFWCNPISGHNTLYWYLQNLGQGPELLIRYENEEAVDDSQLPKDRFSAERLKGVDSTLKIQPAELGDSAVYLCASSLARTGAGGYTFGSGTRLTVV.

The CDR3, as DNA: TGTGCCTGGAGCCGGACTAGCCGGGAGACCCAGTACTTC. Protein: CAWSRTSRETQYF. The chain joins TRBV30 to TRBJ2-5, with 8 bases that match TRBD2. Trimming took 3 bases from V and 5 from J; bases not matched to a gene: 5. There are 13 residues in the CDR3. The V gene's germline CDR1 is GTSNPN and CDR2 SVGIG (reference sequence).

This clone appeared a few times. The rearrangement joins TRBV11-2 to TRBJ2-1; unclear D gene. Looked up from germline, CDR1 is SGHAT and CDR2 is FQNNGV. CDR3 length: 15 amino acids. V lost 1 base to trimming and J lost 4 bases, with 11 bases between them. The DNA of the CDR3 is TGTGCCAGCAGCTTAGGGGCGGCCTCTTACAATGAGCAGTTCTTC. Its protein is CASSLGAASYNEQFF.

There are many counts of this clone. The chain uses TRBV4-1 and TRBJ1-4; D is perhaps TRBD1 (5 bases). The CDR3 spans 15 residues. V was trimmed by 0 bases and J by 6 bases, leaving 11 bases between them. The germline CDR1 and CDR2 sequences are MGHRA and YSYEKL. The CDR3 here is CASSQEGTVHEKLFF. For the CDR3, the DNA is TGCGCCAGCAGCCAAGAAGGGACGGTACATGAAAAACTGTTTTTT.

The V and J genes are TRBV7-9 and TRBJ2-7, with 8 bases fitting TRBD2. Looked up from germline, CDR1 is SEHNR and CDR2 is FQNEAQ (reference sequence). The CDR3 extends over 16 amino acids. Unmatched junction bases numbered 7, after V lost 0 bases and J lost 3 bases. The CDR3 coding sequence is TGTGCCAGCAGCTTAGCGCGGGGGGCCGACCTCTACGAGCAGTACTTC. This codes for CASSLARGADLYEQYF. Full variable domain (rest looked up from reference TRBV7-9 and TRBJ2-7): DTGVSQNPRHKITKRGQNVTFRCDPISEHNRLYWYRQTLGQGPEFLTYFQNEAQLEKSRLLSDRFSAERPKGSFSTLEIQRTEQGDSAMYLCASSLARGADLYEQYFGPGTRLTVT.

The chain links TRBV29-1 to TRBJ2-7; the D gene is possibly TRBD1 (5 bases). There are 11 residues in the CDR3. Germline V gives CDR1 SQVTM, CDR2 ANQGSEA. The V end was cut by 4 bases, the J end by 5 bases, with 9 bases between. This CDR3 is CSVARAHEQYF. The CDR3 nucleotides read TGCAGCGTTGCCAGGGCCCACGAGCAGTACTTC.

The V call is TRBV7-6, the J call TRBJ2-1; 9 bases line up with TRBD1. V trimming: 5 bases; J trimming: 9 bases; junction bases outside the gene matches: 20. There are 18 residues in the CDR3. Germline CDR1 is SGHVS and CDR2 is FNYEAQ. The CDR3 DNA follows: TGTGCCAGCAGCGGAACTAGGGGACAGGGATCCCTCAGGGGTGAGCAGTTCTTC. This codes for CASSGTRGQGSLRGEQFF.

J is TRBJ2-3 and V is TRBV5-1; 10 nucleotides align to TRBD2. The CDR3 spans 18 residues. Trimming cost V 4 bases and J 0 bases; bases outside gene matches: 11. Germline V gene lookup returns CDR1 SGHRS and CDR2 YFSETQ. CDR3 nucleotides: TGCGCCAGCAGCCTGTTGGTAGCGGGGGGAACTAGCACAGATACGCAGTATTTT. This encodes CASSLLVAGGTSTDTQYF.

This clone was seen once. The chain has TRBV14 and TRBJ1-3; D is perhaps TRBD1 (5 bases). From germline, CDR1 is SGHDN and CDR2 FVKESK. The CDR3 covers 15 residues. The V end lost 0 bases, the J end lost 1 base, and 7 bases lay between the germline ends. The CDR3 protein is CASSQEKGSGNTIYF. For the CDR3, the DNA is TGTGCCAGCAGCCAAGAAAAGGGGTCTGGAAACACCATATATTTT.

The sample holds a few counts of this clone. This rearrangement joins TRBV5-6 to TRBJ2-7; 9 bases align to TRBD1. This CDR3 has 15 residues. The V gene end was trimmed by 5 bases and the J gene end by 3 bases; junction bases not matched to a gene: 9. Germline V CDR1 and CDR2: SGHDT, YYEEEE. The CDR3 DNA follows: TGTGCCAGCAGTTCTGCGACAGGGGGAGGCTACGAGCAGTACTTC. Its translation is CASSSATGGGYEQYF.

The chain combines TRBV6-5 with TRBJ2-3, with a weak D call TRBD1 (6 bases). The germline V gene encodes CDR1 MNHEY and CDR2 SVGAGI. This CDR3 is 13 amino acids long. Trimming took 5 bases from V and 4 from J, leaving 10 bases between them. The CDR3 sequence: CASSKQGADTQYF. The CDR3 nucleotides are TGTGCCAGCAGTAAACAGGGTGCAGATACGCAGTATTTT.

This clone was counted a single time. This chain links TRBV7-6 with TRBJ1-6, with 10 bases matching TRBD1. The CDR3 length is 15 residues. Germline lookup yields CDR1 SGHVS and CDR2 FNYEAQ. The J segment lost 7 bases and the V segment lost 2 bases, leaving 2 bases of the junction unmatched. CDR3 DNA: TGTGCCAGCAGCTTAATGGGACAGGGGAATTCACCCCTCCACTTT. Amino acid sequence: CASSLMGQGNSPLHF.